Each of the 12 T cell receptor beta chains below was sequenced from the same sample in a study of blood T cell repertoires in COVID-19. Clones were read by immunoSEQ multiplex PCR, and TCRdb kept only the in-frame ones, dropping some. In the table there are approximately 100,000 clones, over 75% of which are singletons. Sequencing used peripheral blood. The receptors derive from a woman in her 30s with acute or convalescent COVID-19.

V gene TRBV28 combines with J gene TRBJ2-3; 8 positions agree with TRBD1. This CDR3 has 16 residues. The ends lost 1 base at V and 5 bases at J; junction bases unmatched: 8. Germline assignment: CDR1 MDHEN and CDR2 SYDVKM. This CDR3 is CASSLLPGTGRDTQYF. CDR3 sequence (DNA): TGTGCCAGCAGTTTATTGCCCGGGACAGGAAGAGATACGCAGTATTTT.

The chain recombines TRBV5-5 with TRBJ2-2; D possibly corresponds to TRBD2 (5 bases). This CDR3 has 15 residues. The germline CDR1 and CDR2 sequences are SGHKS and YYEKEE (reference sequence). Trimming left V 2 bases short and J 1 base short, with 9 bases between. CDR3 nucleotides: TGTGCCAGCAGCTTCAATGAGGGGAACACCGGGGAGCTGTTTTTT. Amino acid sequence: CASSFNEGNTGELFF.

The chain carries TRBV5-1 and TRBJ1-2; 8 bases line up with TRBD1. V lost 0 bases to trimming and J lost 9 bases; unmatched junction nucleotides: 10. CDR1 and CDR2 from the germline V gene are SGHRS and YFSETQ. The CDR3 sequence is 15 residues long. The CDR3 region is CASSLAGQEPGRYTF. For the CDR3, the DNA is TGCGCCAGCAGCTTGGCGGGACAGGAGCCAGGTCGCTACACCTTC. The variable domain in full, with the rest retrieved from reference TRBV5-1 and TRBJ1-2, is KAGVTQTPRYLIKTRGQQVTLSCSPISGHRSVSWYQQTPGQGLQFLFEYFSETQRNKGNFPGRFSGRQFSNSRSEMNVSTLELGDSALYLCASSLAGQEPGRYTFGSGTRLTVV.

V gene TRBV19 combines with J gene TRBJ1-4; the D gene is possibly TRBD1 (5 bases). V lost 9 bases to trimming and J lost 8 bases, with 13 bases between them. From germline, CDR1 is LNHDA and CDR2 SQIVND (reference sequence). The CDR3 has 12 residues. CDR3 DNA: TGTGCCAGCAGGGATCAGGCCGAAAAACTGTTTTTT. It translates to CASRDQAEKLFF.

The chain has TRBV2 and TRBJ2-7; D might be TRBD2 (6 bases). CDR3 length: 12 residues. V lost 7 bases, J lost 1 base, and 8 bases lay in between. Germline lookup yields CDR1 SNHLY and CDR2 FYNNEI. This CDR3 reads CASMAGSYEQYF. CDR3 in DNA: TGTGCCAGCATGGCGGGGTCCTACGAGCAGTACTTC.

This chain connects TRBV25-1 to TRBJ2-3; 7 bases fit TRBD2. This CDR3 comprises 15 residues. Trimming at V came to 2 bases and at J to 7 bases, leaving 9 bases not matched to a gene. Looked up from germline, CDR1 is MGHDK and CDR2 is SYGVNS. In DNA form, the CDR3 reads TGTGCCAGCAGTGAAATGAGCGGGGTCTGGCATACGCAGTATTTT. Protein sequence: CASSEMSGVWHTQYF.

The chain recombines TRBV5-1 with TRBJ2-2; 10 positions agree with TRBD2. The CDR3 contains 16 residues. The V and J ends lost 0 bases and 5 bases, in that order; junction bases with no gene match: 4. CDR1 and CDR2 (germline): SGHRS, YFSETQ. The CDR3 sequence: CASSLGTSGPTGELFF. The CDR3 DNA follows: TGCGCCAGCAGCTTGGGGACTAGCGGACCAACCGGGGAGCTGTTTTTT.

This clone showed up just a few times. The genes are TRBV11-2 and TRBJ2-2; D is uncertain. Trimming removed 4 bases from V and 6 bases from J, with 9 bases in between. The CDR3 sequence is 13 residues long. Germline-derived CDR1 and CDR2 are SGHAT and FQNNGV. The CDR3 region has the DNA TGTGCCAGCAGCTCCGACTGGGCCGGGGAGCTGTTTTTT. Its protein is CASSSDWAGELFF.

The rearrangement uses TRBV29-1 and TRBJ2-4, with D possibly matching TRBD2 (6 bases). Trimming removed 3 bases from V and 4 bases from J, with 13 bases in between. The CDR3 consists of 14 residues. Germline V lookup: CDR1 SQVTM, CDR2 ANQGSEA. CDR3 sequence (DNA): TGCAGCGTTGAGGGTCCGGGACTTAAAAACATTCAGTACTTC. Translation: CSVEGPGLKNIQYF.

About this clone: Other DNA sequences from this sample encode an identical CDR3 as well. V gene TRBV18 combines with J gene TRBJ1-1; possibly TRBD1 for D (5 bases). V was pared by 6 bases and J by 2 bases, with 16 bases between. The CDR3 totals 15 residues. Germline loops: CDR1 KGHSH, CDR2 LQKENI. The CDR3 loop reads CASSPGPGLNTEAFF. The CDR3 DNA reads as TGTGCCAGCTCGCCGGGCCCAGGGTTAAACACTGAAGCTTTCTTT. The complete variable domain, with remaining parts taken from reference TRBV18 and TRBJ1-1, reads NAGVMQNPRHLVRRRGQEARLRCSPMKGHSHVYWYRQLPEEGLKFMVYLQKENIIDESGMPKERFSAEFPKEGPSILRIQQVVRGDSAAYFCASSPGPGLNTEAFFGQGTRLTVV.

The chain is built from TRBV7-3 and TRBJ1-2; D gene ambiguous. Germline V lookup: CDR1 SGHTA, CDR2 FQGTGA. V lost 2 bases and J lost 0, with 7 bases in between. CDR3 size: 14 residues. In nucleotides, the CDR3 is TGTGCCAGCAGCTTAGTGGCGGCTAACTATGGCTACACCTTC. This encodes CASSLVAANYGYTF.

The chain recombines TRBV29-1 with TRBJ1-3, with D possibly matching TRBD1 (5 bases). The CDR3 contains 14 residues. The ends were cut back, 4 bases at V and 0 bases at J, with 10 bases in the middle. The germline CDR1 and CDR2 sequences are SQVTM and ANQGSEA. In nucleotides, the CDR3 is TGCAGCGTTGCTCGGGGGAACTCTGGAAACACCATATATTTT. It specifies CSVARGNSGNTIYF. The entire variable domain, with the rest obtained from reference TRBV29-1 and TRBJ1-3, is as follows: SAVISQKPSRDICQRGTSLTIQCQVDSQVTMMFWYRQQPGQSLTLIATANQGSEATYESGFVIDKFPISRPNLTFSTLTVSNMSPEDSSIYLCSVARGNSGNTIYFGEGSWLTVV.